The clone carrying this TCR beta chain has a count of ten or more. This sample includes further DNA sequences coding for the same CDR3. This sample is drawn from a study of metastatic and nonmetastatic thyroid tumors. Study at large: Repertoires from blood and tumor or nodule tissue of malignant and benign thyroid patients were compared.

Authors' data handling: Across clinicopathological groups, CDR3 differences served as the basis for building a distant-metastasis classifier for papillary thyroid cancer. TCRdb called clones again from the PCR reads with MiXCR. Here the V and J calls rest on TCRdb's processing, not on the authors' analysis. The table shows some 39,000 clones, with 15% to 20% occurring only once. All patients reached thyroid surgery having received no treatment beforehand. This clonotype originated in a female donor with papillary thyroid cancer or a benign thyroid nodule (not recorded which). Some clones in this sample may be carry-over from other donors' samples. Sequencing was performed on blood.

The CDR3 loop reads CASSVALTGPWTDTQYF. CDR3 bases: TGTGCCAGCAGCGTAGCCCTGACAGGGCCTTGGACAGATACGCAGTATTTT. The rearrangement uses TRBV9 and TRBJ2-3; 7 bases fit TRBD1. Germline V gene sequence: CDR1 SGDLS, CDR2 YYNGEE. Trimming took 0 bases from V and 3 from J; bases not matched to a gene: 10. The CDR3 consists of 17 residues.